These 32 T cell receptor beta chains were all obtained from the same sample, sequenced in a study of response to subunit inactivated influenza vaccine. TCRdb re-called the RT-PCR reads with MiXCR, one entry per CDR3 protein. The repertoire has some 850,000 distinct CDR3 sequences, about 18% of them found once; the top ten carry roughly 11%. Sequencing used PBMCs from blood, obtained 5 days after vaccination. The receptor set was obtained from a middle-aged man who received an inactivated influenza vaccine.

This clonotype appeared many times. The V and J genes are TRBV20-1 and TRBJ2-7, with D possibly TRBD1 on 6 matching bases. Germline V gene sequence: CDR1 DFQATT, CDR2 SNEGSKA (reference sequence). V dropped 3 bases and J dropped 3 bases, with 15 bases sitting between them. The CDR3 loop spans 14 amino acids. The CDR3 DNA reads TGCAGTGCTAGGGAATTCGGCAGGGGCTACGAGCAGTACTTC. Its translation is CSAREFGRGYEQYF.

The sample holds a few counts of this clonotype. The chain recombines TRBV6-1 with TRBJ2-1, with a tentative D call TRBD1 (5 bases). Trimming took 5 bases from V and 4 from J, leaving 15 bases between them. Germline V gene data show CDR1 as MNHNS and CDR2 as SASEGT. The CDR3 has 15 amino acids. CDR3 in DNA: TGTGCCAGCAGTAAGACAATACAGGAGTACAATGAGCAGTTCTTC. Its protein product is CASSKTIQEYNEQFF.

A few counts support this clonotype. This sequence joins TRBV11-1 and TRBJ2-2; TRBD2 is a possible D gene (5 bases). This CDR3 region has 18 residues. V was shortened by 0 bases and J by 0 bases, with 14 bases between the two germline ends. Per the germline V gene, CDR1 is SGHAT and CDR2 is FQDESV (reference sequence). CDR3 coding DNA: TGTGCCAGCAGCTTAGCGGAAGGACTCCTACCGAACACCGGGGAGCTGTTTTTT. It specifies CASSLAEGLLPNTGELFF.

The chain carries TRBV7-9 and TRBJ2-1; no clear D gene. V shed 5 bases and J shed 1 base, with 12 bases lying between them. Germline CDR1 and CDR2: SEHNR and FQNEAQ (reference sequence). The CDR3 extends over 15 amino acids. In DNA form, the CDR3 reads TGTGCCAGCAGCAAAGCCCGCAGATCCTACAATGAGCAGTTCTTC. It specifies CASSKARRSYNEQFF.

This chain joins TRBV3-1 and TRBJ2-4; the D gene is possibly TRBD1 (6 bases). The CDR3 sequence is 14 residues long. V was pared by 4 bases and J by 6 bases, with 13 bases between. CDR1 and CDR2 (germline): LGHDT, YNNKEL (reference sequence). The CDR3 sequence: CASSPRGSGNIQYF. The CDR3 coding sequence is TGTGCCAGCAGCCCCAGGGGATCGGGAAACATTCAGTACTTC.

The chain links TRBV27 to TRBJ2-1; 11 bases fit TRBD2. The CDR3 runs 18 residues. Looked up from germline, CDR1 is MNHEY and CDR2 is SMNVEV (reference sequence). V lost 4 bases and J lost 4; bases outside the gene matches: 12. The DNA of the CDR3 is TGTGCCAGCAGTTCAAAAAGATCCGGGACTAGCGGATACAATGAGCAGTTCTTC. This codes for CASSSKRSGTSGYNEQFF.

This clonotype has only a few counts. Here the CDR3 DNA reads TGCAGTGCTATACATAGCGGGGTATACAATGAGCAGTTCTTC. Translated, it gives CSAIHSGVYNEQFF. The chain carries TRBV20-1 and TRBJ2-1; 8 positions agree with TRBD2. The V segment lost 4 bases and the J segment 4 bases; nucleotides outside the gene matches: 6. Germline assignment: CDR1 DFQATT and CDR2 SNEGSKA (reference sequence). This CDR3 region has 14 residues.

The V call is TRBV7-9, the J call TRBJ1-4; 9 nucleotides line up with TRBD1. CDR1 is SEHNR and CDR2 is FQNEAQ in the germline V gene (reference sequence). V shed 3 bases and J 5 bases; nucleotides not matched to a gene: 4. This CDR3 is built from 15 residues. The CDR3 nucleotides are TGTGCCAGCAGCTTCGGACAGGGGATCAATGAAAAACTGTTTTTT. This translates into CASSFGQGINEKLFF.

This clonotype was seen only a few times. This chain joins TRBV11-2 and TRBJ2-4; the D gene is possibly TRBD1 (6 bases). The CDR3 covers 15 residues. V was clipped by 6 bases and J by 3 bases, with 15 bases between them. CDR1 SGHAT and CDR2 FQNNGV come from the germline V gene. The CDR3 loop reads CASRSIRGVKNIQYF. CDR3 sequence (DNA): TGTGCCAGCAGGTCAATCAGGGGAGTCAAAAACATTCAGTACTTC.

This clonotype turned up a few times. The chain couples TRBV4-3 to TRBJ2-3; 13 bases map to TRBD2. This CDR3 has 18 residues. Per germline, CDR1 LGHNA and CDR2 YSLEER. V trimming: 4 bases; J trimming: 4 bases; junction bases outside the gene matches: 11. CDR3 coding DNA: TGCGCCAGCAGCCCCCGGACTAGCGGGAGTGGTCTCGCAGATACGCAGTATTTT. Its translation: CASSPRTSGSGLADTQYF.

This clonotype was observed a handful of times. CDR3 bases: TGCGCCAGCAGCCGGAACCCCATGGGGATTGCGACCTATGGCTACACCTTC. Translating it yields CASSRNPMGIATYGYTF. The chain carries TRBV4-1 and TRBJ1-2; D is unclear. The V gene's germline CDR1 is MGHRA and CDR2 YSYEKL. This CDR3 spans 17 amino acids. Trimming took off 4 bases at V and 4 bases at J, with 22 bases between the two ends.

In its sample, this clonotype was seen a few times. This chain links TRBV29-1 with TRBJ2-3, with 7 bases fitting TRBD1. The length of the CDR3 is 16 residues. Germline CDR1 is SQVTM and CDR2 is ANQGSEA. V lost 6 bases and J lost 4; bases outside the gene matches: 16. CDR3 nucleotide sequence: TGCAGCGTCTCGATTCTATTAGGGACAGCCTCAGATACGCAGTATTTT. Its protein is CSVSILLGTASDTQYF.

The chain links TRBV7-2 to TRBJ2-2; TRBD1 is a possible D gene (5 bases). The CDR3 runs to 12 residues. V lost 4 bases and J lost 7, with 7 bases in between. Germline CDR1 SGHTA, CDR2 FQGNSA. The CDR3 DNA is TGTGCCAGCAGCTGGGGCGTCGGGGAGCTGTTTTTT. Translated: CASSWGVGELFF.

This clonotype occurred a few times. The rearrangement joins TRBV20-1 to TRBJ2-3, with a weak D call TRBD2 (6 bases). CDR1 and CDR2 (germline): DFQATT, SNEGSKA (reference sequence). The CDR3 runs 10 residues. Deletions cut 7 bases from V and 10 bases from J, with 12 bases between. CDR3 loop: CSGRLESQYF. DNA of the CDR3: TGCAGTGGGAGACTAGAGTCGCAGTATTTT.

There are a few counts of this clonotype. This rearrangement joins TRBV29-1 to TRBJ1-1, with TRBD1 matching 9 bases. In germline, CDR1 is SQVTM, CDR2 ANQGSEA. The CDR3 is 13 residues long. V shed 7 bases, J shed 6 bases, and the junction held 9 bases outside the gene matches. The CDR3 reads CSARDREVSEAFF. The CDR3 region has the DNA TGCAGCGCCAGGGACAGGGAGGTATCTGAAGCTTTCTTT. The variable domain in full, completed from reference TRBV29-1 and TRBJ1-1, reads SAVISQKPSRDICQRGTSLTIQCQVDSQVTMMFWYRQQPGQSLTLIATANQGSEATYESGFVIDKFPISRPNLTFSTLTVSNMSPEDSSIYLCSARDREVSEAFFGQGTRLTVV.

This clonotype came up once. The CDR3 DNA reads TGCGCCAGCAGCCAAGAGCCCCTAGCGGGATTCTCCTACGAGCAGTACTTC. The encoded protein is CASSQEPLAGFSYEQYF. The gene calls are TRBV4-3 and TRBJ2-7, with 9 nucleotides matching TRBD2. V dropped 0 bases and J dropped 0; count of bases not matched to a gene: 6. This CDR3 contains 17 residues. CDR1 and CDR2 (germline): LGHNA, YSLEER.

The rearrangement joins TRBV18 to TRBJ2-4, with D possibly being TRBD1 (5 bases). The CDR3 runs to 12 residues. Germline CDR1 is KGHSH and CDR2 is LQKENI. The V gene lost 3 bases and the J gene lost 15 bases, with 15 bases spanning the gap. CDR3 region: CASSPGRDRLYF. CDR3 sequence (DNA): TGTGCCAGCTCACCCGGCAGGGATAGGCTGTACTTC.

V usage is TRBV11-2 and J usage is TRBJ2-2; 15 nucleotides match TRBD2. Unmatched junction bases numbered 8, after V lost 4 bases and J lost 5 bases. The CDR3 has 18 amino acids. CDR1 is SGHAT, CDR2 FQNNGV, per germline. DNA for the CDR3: TGTGCCAGCAGCTCATTCGGGACTAGCGGGAGGAGGACCGGGGAGCTGTTTTTT. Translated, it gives CASSSFGTSGRRTGELFF. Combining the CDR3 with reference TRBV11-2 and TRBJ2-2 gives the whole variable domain EAGVAQSPRYKIIEKRQSVAFWCNPISGHATLYWYQQILGQGPKLLIQFQNNGVVDDSQLPKDRFSAERLKGVDSTLKIQPAKLEDSAVYLCASSSFGTSGRRTGELFFGEGSRLTVL.

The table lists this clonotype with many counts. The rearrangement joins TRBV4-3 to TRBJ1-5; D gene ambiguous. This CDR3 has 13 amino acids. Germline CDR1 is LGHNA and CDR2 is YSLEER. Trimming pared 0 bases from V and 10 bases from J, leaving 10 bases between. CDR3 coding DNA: TGCGCCAGCAGCCAAGATCTCCAGAACCCCCAGCATTTT. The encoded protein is CASSQDLQNPQHF.

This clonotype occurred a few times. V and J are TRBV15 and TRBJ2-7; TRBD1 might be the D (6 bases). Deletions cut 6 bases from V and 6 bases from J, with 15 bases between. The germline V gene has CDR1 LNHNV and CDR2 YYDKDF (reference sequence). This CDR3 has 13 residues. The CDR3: CATRTGTLSEQYF. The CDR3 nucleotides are TGTGCCACCAGGACCGGGACACTCTCCGAGCAGTACTTC.

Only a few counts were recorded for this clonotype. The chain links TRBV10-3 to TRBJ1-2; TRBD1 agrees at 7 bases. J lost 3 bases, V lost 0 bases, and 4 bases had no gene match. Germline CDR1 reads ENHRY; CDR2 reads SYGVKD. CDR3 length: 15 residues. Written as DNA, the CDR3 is TGTGCCATCAGTGAGTCTCAGGGGGTCTACTATGGCTACACCTTC. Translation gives CAISESQGVYYGYTF.

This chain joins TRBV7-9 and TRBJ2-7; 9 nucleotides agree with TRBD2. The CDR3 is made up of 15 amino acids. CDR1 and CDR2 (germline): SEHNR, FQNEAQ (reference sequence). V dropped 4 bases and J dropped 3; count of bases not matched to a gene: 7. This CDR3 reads CASSSMTSGLYEQYF. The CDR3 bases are TGTGCCAGCAGCTCCATGACTAGCGGCCTCTACGAGCAGTACTTC.

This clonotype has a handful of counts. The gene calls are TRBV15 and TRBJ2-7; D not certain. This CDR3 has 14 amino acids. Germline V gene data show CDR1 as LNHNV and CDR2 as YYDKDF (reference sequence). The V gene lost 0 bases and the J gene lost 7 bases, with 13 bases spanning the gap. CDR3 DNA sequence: TGTGCCACCAGCAGAGATCCGACCGTTGTGGAGCAGTACTTC. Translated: CATSRDPTVVEQYF.

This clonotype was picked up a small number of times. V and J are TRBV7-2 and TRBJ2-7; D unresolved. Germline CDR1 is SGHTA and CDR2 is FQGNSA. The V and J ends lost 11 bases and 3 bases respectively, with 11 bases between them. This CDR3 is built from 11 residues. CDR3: CAVRQNYEQYF. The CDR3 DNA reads TGTGCCGTGCGGCAGAACTACGAGCAGTACTTC.

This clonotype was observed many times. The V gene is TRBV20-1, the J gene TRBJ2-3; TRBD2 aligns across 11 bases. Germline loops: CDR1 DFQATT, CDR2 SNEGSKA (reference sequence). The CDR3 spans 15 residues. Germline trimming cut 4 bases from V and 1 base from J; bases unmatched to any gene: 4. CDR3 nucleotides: TGCAGTGCTACTAGCGGGGGGCGAGGCACAGATACGCAGTATTTT. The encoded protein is CSATSGGRGTDTQYF.

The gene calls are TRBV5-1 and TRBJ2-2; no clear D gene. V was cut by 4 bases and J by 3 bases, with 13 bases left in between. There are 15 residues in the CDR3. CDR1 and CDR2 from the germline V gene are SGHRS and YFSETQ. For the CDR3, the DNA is TGCGCCAGCAGCAAAACTCAGCCAGACACCGGGGAGCTGTTTTTT. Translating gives CASSKTQPDTGELFF.

The CDR3 sequence: CAISAGQGYTEAFF. The DNA for the CDR3 is TGTGCCATCAGTGCGGGACAGGGATACACTGAAGCTTTCTTT. The V and J genes are TRBV10-3 and TRBJ1-1; 9 bases line up with TRBD1. The CDR3 consists of 14 residues. Germline loops: CDR1 ENHRY, CDR2 SYGVKD. V lost 4 bases, J lost 3 bases, and 3 bases stayed unmatched.

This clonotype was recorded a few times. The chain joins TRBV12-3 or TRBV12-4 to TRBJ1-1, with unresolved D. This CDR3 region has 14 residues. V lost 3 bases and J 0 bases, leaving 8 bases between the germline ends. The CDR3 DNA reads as TGTGCCAGCAGTTTGAACGGCATGAACACTGAAGCTTTCTTT. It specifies CASSLNGMNTEAFF.

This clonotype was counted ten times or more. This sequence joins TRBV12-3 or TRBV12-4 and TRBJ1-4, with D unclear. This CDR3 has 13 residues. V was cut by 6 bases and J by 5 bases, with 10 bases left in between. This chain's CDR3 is CASSRWTNEKLFF. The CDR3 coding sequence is TGTGCCAGCAGCCGATGGACCAATGAAAAACTGTTTTTT.

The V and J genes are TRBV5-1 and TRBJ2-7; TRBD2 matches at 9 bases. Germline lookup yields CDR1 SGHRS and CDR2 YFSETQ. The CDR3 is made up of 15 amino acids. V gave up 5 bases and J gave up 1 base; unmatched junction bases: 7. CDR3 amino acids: CASRPGLATSYEQYF. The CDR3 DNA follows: TGCGCCAGCAGACCCGGACTAGCGACTTCCTACGAGCAGTACTTC.

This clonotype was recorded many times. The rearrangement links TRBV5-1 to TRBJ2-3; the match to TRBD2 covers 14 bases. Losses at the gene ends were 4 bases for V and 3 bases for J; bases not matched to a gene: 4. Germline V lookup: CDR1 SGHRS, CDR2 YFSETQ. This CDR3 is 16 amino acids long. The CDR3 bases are TGCGCCAGCAGCCAAGGACTAGCGGGAGGTACAGATACGCAGTATTTT. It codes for CASSQGLAGGTDTQYF. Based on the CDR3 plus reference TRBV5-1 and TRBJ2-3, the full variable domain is KAGVTQTPRYLIKTRGQQVTLSCSPISGHRSVSWYQQTPGQGLQFLFEYFSETQRNKGNFPGRFSGRQFSNSRSEMNVSTLELGDSALYLCASSQGLAGGTDTQYFGPGTRLTVL.

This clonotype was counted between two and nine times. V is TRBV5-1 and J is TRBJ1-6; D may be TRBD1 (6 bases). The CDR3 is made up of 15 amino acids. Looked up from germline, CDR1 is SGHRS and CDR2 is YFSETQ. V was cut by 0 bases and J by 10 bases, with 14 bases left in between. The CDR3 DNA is TGCGCCAGCAGCTTGGCCGGGGGCGGCCGGTCACCCCTCCACTTT. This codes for CASSLAGGGRSPLHF.